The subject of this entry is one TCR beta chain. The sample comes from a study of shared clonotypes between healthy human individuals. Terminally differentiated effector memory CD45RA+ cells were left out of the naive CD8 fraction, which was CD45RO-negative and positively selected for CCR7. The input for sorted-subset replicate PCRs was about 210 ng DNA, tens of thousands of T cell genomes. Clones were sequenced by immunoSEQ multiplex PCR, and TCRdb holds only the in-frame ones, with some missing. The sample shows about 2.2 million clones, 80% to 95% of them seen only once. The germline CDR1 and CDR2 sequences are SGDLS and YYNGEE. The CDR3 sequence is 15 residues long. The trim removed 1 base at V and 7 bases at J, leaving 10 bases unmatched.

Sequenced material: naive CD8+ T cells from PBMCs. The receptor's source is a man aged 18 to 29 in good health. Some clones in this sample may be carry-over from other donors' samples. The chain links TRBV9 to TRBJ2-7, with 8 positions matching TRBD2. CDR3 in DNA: TGTGCCAGCAGCGTAACGGGAAGCGGGAGAGGGGAGCAGTACTTC. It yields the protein CASSVTGSGRGEQYF. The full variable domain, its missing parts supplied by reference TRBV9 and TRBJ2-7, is DSGVTQTPKHLITATGQRVTLRCSPRSGDLSVYWYQQSLDQGLQFLIQYYNGEERAKGNILERFSAQQFPDLHSELNLSSLELGDSALYFCASSVTGSGRGEQYFGPGTRLTVT.